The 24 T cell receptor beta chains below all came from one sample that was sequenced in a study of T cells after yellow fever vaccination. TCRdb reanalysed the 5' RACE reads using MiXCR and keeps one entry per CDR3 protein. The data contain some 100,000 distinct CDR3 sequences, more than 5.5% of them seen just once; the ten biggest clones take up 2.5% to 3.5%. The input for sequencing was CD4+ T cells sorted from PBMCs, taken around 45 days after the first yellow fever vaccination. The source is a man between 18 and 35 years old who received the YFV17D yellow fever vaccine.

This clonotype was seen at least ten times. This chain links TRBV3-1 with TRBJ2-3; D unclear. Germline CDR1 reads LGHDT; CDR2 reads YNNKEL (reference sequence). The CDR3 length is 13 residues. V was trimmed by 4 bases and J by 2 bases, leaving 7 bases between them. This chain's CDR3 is CASSRQYTDTQYF. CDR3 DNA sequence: TGTGCCAGCAGCCGGCAATACACAGATACGCAGTATTTT.

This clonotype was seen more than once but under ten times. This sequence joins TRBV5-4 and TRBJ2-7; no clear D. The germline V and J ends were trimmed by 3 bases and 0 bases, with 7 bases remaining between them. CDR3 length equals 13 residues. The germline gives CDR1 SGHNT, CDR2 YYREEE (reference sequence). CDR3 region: CASSSSGSYEQYF. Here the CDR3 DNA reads TGTGCCAGCAGCTCTTCTGGCTCCTACGAGCAGTACTTC.

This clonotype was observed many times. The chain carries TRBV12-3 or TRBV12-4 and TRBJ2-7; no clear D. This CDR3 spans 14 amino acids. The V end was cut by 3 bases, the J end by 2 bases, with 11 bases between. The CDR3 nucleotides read TGTGCCAGCAGTTTTGCCAGTGGCCCCTACGAGCAGTACGTC. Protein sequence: CASSFASGPYEQYV.

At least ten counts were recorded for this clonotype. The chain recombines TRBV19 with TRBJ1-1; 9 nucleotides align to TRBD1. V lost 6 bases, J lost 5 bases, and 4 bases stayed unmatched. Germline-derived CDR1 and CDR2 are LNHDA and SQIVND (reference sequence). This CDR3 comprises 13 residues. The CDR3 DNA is TGTGCCAGTAGGAGGACAGGGGATACTGAAGCTTTCTTT. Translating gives CASRRTGDTEAFF.

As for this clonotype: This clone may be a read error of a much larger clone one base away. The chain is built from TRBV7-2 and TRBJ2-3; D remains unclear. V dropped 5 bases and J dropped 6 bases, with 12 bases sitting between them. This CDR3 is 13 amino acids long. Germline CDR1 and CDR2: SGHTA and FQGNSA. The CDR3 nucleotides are TGTGCCAGCAGCCCCGTCGTGCGTGATACGCAGTATTTT. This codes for CASSPVVRDTQYF. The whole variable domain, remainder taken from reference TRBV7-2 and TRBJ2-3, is GAGVSQSPSNKVTEKGKDVELRCDPISGHTALYWYRQSLGQGLEFLIYFQGNSAPDKSGLPSDRFSAERTGGSVSTLTIQRTQQEDSAVYLCASSPVVRDTQYFGPGTRLTVL.

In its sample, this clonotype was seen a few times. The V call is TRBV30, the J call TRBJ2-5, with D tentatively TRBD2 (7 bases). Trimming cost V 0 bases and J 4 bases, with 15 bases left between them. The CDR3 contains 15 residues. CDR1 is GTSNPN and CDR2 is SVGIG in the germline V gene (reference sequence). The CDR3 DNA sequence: TGTGCCTGGAGTGTACTCGGGGGGCGAAGAGAGACCCAGTACTTC. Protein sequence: CAWSVLGGRRETQYF. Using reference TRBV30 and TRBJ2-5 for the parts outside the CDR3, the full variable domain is SQTIHQWPATLVQPVGSPLSLECTVEGTSNPNLYWYRQAAGRGLQLLFYSVGIGQISSEVPQNLSASRPQDRQFILSSKKLLLSDSGFYLCAWSVLGGRRETQYFGPGTRLLVL.

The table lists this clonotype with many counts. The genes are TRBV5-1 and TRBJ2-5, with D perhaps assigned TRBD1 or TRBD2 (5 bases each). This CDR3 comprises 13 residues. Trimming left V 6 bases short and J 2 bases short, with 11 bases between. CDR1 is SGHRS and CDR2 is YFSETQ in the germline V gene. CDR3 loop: CASTQGEQETQYF. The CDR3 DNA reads TGCGCCAGCACCCAAGGGGAGCAAGAGACCCAGTACTTC.

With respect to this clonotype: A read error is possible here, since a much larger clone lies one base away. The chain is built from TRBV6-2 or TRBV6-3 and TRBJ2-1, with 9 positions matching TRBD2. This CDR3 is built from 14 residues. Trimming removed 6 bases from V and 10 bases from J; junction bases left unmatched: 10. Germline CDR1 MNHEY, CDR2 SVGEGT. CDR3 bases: TGTGCCAGCAGACGAGCGGGGGGTAGCCAAGAGCAGTTCTTC. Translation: CASRRAGGSQEQFF.

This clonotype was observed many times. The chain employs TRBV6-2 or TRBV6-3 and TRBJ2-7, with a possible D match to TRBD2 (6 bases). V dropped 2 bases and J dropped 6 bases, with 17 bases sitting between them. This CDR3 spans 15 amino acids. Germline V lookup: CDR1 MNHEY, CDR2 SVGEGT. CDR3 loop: CASSYGGAFDSEQYF. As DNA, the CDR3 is TGTGCCAGCAGTTACGGCGGGGCTTTTGACTCCGAGCAGTACTTC.

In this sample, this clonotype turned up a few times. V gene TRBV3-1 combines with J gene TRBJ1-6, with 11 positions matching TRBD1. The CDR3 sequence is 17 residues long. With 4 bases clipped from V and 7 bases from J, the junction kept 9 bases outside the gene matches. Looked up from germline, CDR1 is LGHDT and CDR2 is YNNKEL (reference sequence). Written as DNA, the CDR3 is TGTGCCAGCAGCCGGTTAGGCGGACAGGGGGCCAATTCACCCCTCCACTTT. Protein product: CASSRLGGQGANSPLHF. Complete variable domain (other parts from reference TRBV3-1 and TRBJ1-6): DTAVSQTPKYLVTQMGNDKSIKCEQNLGHDTMYWYKQDSKKFLKIMFSYNNKELIINETVPNRFSPKSPDKAHLNLHINSLELGDSAVYFCASSRLGGQGANSPLHFGNGTRLTVT.

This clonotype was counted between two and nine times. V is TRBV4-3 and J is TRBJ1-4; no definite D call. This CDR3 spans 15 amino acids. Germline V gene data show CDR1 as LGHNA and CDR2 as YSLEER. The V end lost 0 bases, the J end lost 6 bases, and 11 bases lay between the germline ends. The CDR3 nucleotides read TGCGCCAGCAGCCAAGATCCGTTAGAGTATGAAAAACTGTTTTTT. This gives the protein CASSQDPLEYEKLFF.

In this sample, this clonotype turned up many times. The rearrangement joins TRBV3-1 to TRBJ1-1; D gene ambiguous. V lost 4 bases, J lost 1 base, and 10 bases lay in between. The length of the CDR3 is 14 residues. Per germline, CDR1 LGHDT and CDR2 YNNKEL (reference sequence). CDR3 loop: CASSPSIGNTEAFF. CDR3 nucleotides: TGTGCCAGCAGCCCGTCGATAGGGAACACTGAAGCTTTCTTT.

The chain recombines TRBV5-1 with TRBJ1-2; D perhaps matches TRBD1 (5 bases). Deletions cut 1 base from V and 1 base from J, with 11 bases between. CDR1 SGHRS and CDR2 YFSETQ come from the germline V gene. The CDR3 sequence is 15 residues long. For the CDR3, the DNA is TGCGCCAGCAGCTTGCCGACAGATTTTAACTATGGCTACACCTTC. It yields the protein CASSLPTDFNYGYTF.

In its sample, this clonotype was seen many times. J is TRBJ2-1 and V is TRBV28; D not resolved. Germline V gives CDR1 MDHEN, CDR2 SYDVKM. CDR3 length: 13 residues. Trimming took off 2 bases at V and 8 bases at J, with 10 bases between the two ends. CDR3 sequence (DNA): TGTGCCAGCAGTTTACTAGGCCGGGATGAGCAGTTCTTC. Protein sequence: CASSLLGRDEQFF.

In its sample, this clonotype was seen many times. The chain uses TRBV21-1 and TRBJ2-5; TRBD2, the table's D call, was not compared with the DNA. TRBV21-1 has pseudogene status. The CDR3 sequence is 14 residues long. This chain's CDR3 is CASSKACQRETQYF. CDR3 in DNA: TGTGCCAGCAGCAAAGCCTGCCAGCGGGAGACCCAGTACTTC.

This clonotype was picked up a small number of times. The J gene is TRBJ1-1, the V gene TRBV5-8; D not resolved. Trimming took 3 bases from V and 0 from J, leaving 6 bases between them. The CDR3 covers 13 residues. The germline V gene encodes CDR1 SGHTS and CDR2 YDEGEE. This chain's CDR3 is CASSSAVNTEAFF. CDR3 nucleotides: TGTGCCAGCAGCTCGGCTGTGAACACTGAAGCTTTCTTT. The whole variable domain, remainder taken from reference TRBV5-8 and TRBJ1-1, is EAGVTQSPTHLIKTRGQQATLRCSPISGHTSVYWYQQALGLGLQFLLWYDEGEERNRGNFPPRFSGRQFPNYSSELNVNALELEDSALYLCASSSAVNTEAFFGQGTRLTVV.

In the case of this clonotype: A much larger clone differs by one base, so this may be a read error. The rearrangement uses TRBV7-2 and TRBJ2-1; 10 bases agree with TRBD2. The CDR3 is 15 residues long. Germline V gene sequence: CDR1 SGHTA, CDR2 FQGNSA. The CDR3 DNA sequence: TGTGCCAGCAGCCGACTAGCGGGTCCTTACAATGATCAGTTCTTC. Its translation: CASSRLAGPYNDQFF.

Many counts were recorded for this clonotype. CDR3 sequence reads: CSARQGRDTGELFF. The CDR3 DNA is TGCAGTGCTAGACAGGGACGCGACACCGGGGAGCTGTTTTTT. The V gene is TRBV20-1, the J gene TRBJ2-2; the D gene could be TRBD1 or TRBD2 (5 bases each). V shed 2 bases and J shed 3 bases, with 10 bases lying between them. This CDR3 spans 14 amino acids. Germline assignment: CDR1 DFQATT and CDR2 SNEGSKA (reference sequence).

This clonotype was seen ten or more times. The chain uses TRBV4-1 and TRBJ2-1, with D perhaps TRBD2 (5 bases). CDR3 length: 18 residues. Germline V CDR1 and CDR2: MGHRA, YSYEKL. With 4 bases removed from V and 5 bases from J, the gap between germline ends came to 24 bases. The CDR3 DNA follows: TGCGCCAGCAGCCCCATGATTTTGGGTATTTCGGGGAACAATGAGCAGTTCTTC. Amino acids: CASSPMILGISGNNEQFF.

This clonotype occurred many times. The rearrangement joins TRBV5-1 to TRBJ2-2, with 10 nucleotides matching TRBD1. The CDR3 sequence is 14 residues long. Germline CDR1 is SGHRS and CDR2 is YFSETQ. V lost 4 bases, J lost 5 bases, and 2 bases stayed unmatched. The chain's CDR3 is CASSTGQGTGELFF. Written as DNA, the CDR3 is TGCGCCAGCAGCACGGGACAGGGGACCGGGGAGCTGTTTTTT.

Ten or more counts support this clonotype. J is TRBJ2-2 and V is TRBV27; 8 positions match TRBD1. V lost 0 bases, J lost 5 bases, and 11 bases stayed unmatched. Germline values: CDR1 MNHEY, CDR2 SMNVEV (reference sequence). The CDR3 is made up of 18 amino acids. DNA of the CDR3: TGTGCCAGCAGTTTATCCTACCCCGGGACAGGCCTAACCGGGGAGCTGTTTTTT. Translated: CASSLSYPGTGLTGELFF.

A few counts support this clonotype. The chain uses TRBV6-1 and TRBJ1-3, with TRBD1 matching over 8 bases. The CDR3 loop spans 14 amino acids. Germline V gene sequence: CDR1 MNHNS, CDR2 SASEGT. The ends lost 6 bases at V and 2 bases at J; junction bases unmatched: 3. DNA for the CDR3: TGTGCCAGCAGCCTACAGGGGGCTGGAAACACCATATATTTT. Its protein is CASSLQGAGNTIYF.

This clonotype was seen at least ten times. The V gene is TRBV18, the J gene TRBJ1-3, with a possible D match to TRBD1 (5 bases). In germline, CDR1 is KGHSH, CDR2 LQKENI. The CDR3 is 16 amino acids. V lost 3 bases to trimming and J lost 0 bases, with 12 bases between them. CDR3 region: CASSPSGTFSGNTIYF. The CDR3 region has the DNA TGTGCCAGCTCACCGAGCGGGACCTTCTCTGGAAACACCATATATTTT.

CDR3 in amino acids: CASSYSGASNTEAFF. The CDR3 DNA reads TGTGCCAGCAGTTACTCCGGGGCCTCGAACACTGAAGCTTTCTTT. The chain has TRBV6-5 and TRBJ1-1, with D possibly matching TRBD1 (5 bases). CDR1 is MNHEY and CDR2 is SVGAGI in the germline V gene. This CDR3 contains 15 residues. V lost 0 bases and J 1 base, leaving 9 bases between the germline ends.